This record concerns one T cell receptor beta chain sequence. Original methodology: Estimates of nucleated cell counts were drawn from the amplification of reference gene primers. The protocol was immunoSEQ multiplex PCR, while the TCRdb copy is restricted to in-frame clones and leaves out a portion. V, J and clone size are taken as reported in that table, and D and trimming were inferred from the DNA itself. The sample includes about 46,000 clones, 80% to 90% of them seen just once. This specimen comes from a study of blood T cell repertoires in COVID-19. Whole-study context: The United States, Italy and Spain supplied acute and convalescent COVID-19 samples.

Trimming removed 10 bases from V and 0 bases from J; junction bases left unmatched: 10. Germline-derived CDR1 and CDR2 are LNHDA and SQIVND (reference sequence). The CDR3 contains 15 residues. The chain has TRBV19 and TRBJ1-1, with 8 bases matching TRBD1. This sequence originates from a man in his fifties or sixties with acute or convalescent COVID-19. The material sequenced was peripheral blood. The CDR3 loop is CATKTGVNMNTEAFF. In DNA form, the CDR3 reads TGTGCCACCAAGACAGGGGTAAACATGAACACTGAAGCTTTCTTT.